The 27 T cell receptor beta chains listed next were all sequenced from one sample in a study of regulatory T cells in long-lasting Graves disease. Both iRepertoire HTBI primers and Arm-PCR of CDR3 regions were used to build the TCR beta libraries. TCRdb reprocessed the multiplex PCR reads via MiXCR and lists one record per CDR3 protein. Altogether approximately 350,000 distinct CDR3 sequences are present, approximately 15% being singletons, with the ten largest covering 30%. The time point: newly diagnosed GD, antithyroid drugs for less than 3 months. RNA from PBMCs was the source of the TCR library. These data were also reused for a study on T cells in Graves' hyperthyroidism and ophthalmopathy.

Sequenced material: peripheral blood mononuclear cells (PBMCs), taken at new diagnosis, from a patient treated with antithyroid drugs. These receptors all come from a man between 35 and 55 years old with Graves disease.

This clonotype has a handful of counts. The gene calls are TRBV9 and TRBJ2-3; TRBD2 agrees at 8 bases. The CDR3 spans 17 residues. The V and J ends lost 3 bases and 4 bases, in that order; junction bases with no gene match: 13. The germline CDR1 and CDR2 sequences are SGDLS and YYNGEE. The CDR3, as DNA: TGTGCCAGCAGCGAAGGGCGGGGCGGGGGGTACGCAGATACGCAGTATTTT. This gives the protein CASSEGRGGGYADTQYF.

This clonotype was seen repeatedly, ten times or more. This chain connects TRBV29-1 to TRBJ1-1, with D maybe TRBD1 (5 bases). Germline CDR1 and CDR2: SQVTM and ANQGSEA. Trimming stripped 5 bases from V and 1 base from J, with 14 bases between. The CDR3 has 14 residues. This CDR3 is CSVRGTLRNTEAFF. The CDR3 DNA is TGCAGCGTTCGGGGGACCCTTCGGAACACTGAAGCTTTCTTT.

This clonotype was picked up many times. The rearrangement uses TRBV24-1 and TRBJ1-2, with D uncertain. Germline CDR1 KGHDR, CDR2 SFDVKD. V was shortened by 8 bases and J by 14 bases, with 23 bases between the two germline ends. The CDR3 has 13 amino acids. CDR3 residues: CATIYLGRRWSTF. CDR3 nucleotide sequence: TGTGCCACCATTTACCTCGGGCGCCGGTGGAGTACCTTC.

A few counts support this clonotype. The DNA for the CDR3 is TGTGCCAGCAGTCGAGGACTAGCGGGGAACACAGATACGCAGTATTTT. Translating it yields CASSRGLAGNTDTQYF. The J gene is TRBJ2-3, the V gene TRBV12-3 or TRBV12-4; 12 nucleotides line up with TRBD2. The trim removed 5 bases at V and 2 bases at J, leaving 5 bases unmatched. The CDR3 spans 16 residues.

Note on this clonotype: A read error likely explains this, since a far larger clone differs by one base. V is TRBV3-1 and J is TRBJ2-7, with D perhaps TRBD1 or TRBD2 (5 bases each). Germline CDR1 is LGHDT and CDR2 is YNNKEL (reference sequence). This CDR3 is built from 16 residues. Between the trimmed V and J ends, which lost 0 bases and 7 bases, there was a span of 19 bases. The CDR3 region is CASSQDRGVTYNEQYF. In DNA, the CDR3 is TGTGCCAGCAGCCAAGATCGAGGGGTTACCTACAATGAGCAGTACTTC.

This clonotype was counted a few times. V usage is TRBV29-1 and J usage is TRBJ2-3; 7 nucleotides align to TRBD2. The end of the DNA is better explained by TRBJ2-5, so the J call may be wrong. The CDR3 sequence is 12 residues long. The germline gives CDR1 SQVTM, CDR2 ANQGSEA. The CDR3 DNA reads TGCAGCGTTCGGGGGGAGGGAGAGACCCAGTACTTC. Protein sequence: CSVRGEGETQYF.

This clonotype has more than one count but fewer than ten. The gene calls are TRBV12-3 or TRBV12-4 and TRBJ2-3; 11 bases are a match to TRBD2. V lost 2 bases, J lost 1 base, and 8 bases stayed unmatched. CDR3 length: 18 amino acids. This CDR3 reads CASSLSASGGLGTDTQYF. CDR3 bases: TGTGCCAGCAGTTTATCTGCTAGCGGGGGGCTCGGCACAGATACGCAGTATTTT.

The chain combines TRBV5-1 with TRBJ2-5, with 11 positions matching TRBD1. Trimming cost V 3 bases and J 4 bases; bases outside gene matches: 2. The CDR3 contains 14 residues. In germline, CDR1 is SGHRS, CDR2 YFSETQ. The CDR3 coding sequence is TGCGCCAGCAGCTGGGACAGGGGGAGAGAGACCCAGTACTTC. Translation gives CASSWDRGRETQYF.

This clonotype was seen ten or more times. V and J are TRBV15 and TRBJ2-3; possibly TRBD2 for D (6 bases). Between the trimmed V and J ends, which lost 0 bases and 7 bases, there was a span of 14 bases. The CDR3 length is 15 residues. Germline CDR1 and CDR2: LNHNV and YYDKDF (reference sequence). The CDR3 DNA reads as TGTGCCACCAGCAGAGACGGGGTCCGCGGGAATACGCAGTATTTT. Protein: CATSRDGVRGNTQYF.

This clonotype was detected many times. The V and J genes are TRBV7-9 and TRBJ1-5; D possibly corresponds to TRBD1 (6 bases). Deletions cut 5 bases from V and 0 bases from J, with 11 bases between. There are 15 residues in the CDR3. Germline-derived CDR1 and CDR2 are SEHNR and FQNEAQ (reference sequence). CDR3 in amino acids: CASSGGGRSNQPQHF. The CDR3 DNA sequence: TGTGCCAGCAGCGGGGGCGGCCGTAGCAATCAGCCCCAGCATTTT. Full variable domain (remainder filled in from reference TRBV7-9 and TRBJ1-5): DTGVSQNPRHKITKRGQNVTFRCDPISEHNRLYWYRQTLGQGPEFLTYFQNEAQLEKSRLLSDRFSAERPKGSFSTLEIQRTEQGDSAMYLCASSGGGRSNQPQHFGDGTRLSIL.

This clonotype was seen at least ten times. This chain uses TRBV7-8 with TRBJ1-5, with unresolved D. V lost 1 base and J 0 bases, leaving 7 bases between the germline ends. Germline V gene data show CDR1 as SGHVS and CDR2 as FQNEAQ. The CDR3 covers 15 residues. The CDR3 nucleotides read TGTGCCAGCAGCTTAGAAGGGATTAGCAATCAGCCCCAGCATTTT. Protein sequence: CASSLEGISNQPQHF.

The rearrangement uses TRBV20-1 and TRBJ2-1; D is perhaps TRBD2 (5 bases). Germline CDR1 DFQATT, CDR2 SNEGSKA (reference sequence). This CDR3 region has 14 residues. Deletions cut 0 bases from V and 6 bases from J, with 12 bases between. CDR3 bases: TGCAGTGCTAGAGATCTCCGCCGGGGCAATGAGCAGTTCTTC. Translating it yields CSARDLRRGNEQFF.

The sample holds many counts of this clonotype. The genes are TRBV28 and TRBJ1-1, with D maybe TRBD1 (6 bases). The CDR3 is 15 residues long. Germline V lookup: CDR1 MDHEN, CDR2 SYDVKM. V lost 4 bases and J lost 0, with 12 bases in between. CDR3 sequence (DNA): TGTGCCAGCAGTTCTGAAGGGGGAATGAACACTGAAGCTTTCTTT. Protein: CASSSEGGMNTEAFF.

This rearrangement joins TRBV29-1 to TRBJ2-5; no firm D call. The germline CDR1 and CDR2 sequences are SQVTM and ANQGSEA. The CDR3 is made up of 10 amino acids. V gave up 5 bases and J gave up 6 bases, with 7 bases separating them. CDR3 amino acids: CSVYEKTQYF. CDR3 coding DNA: TGCAGCGTTTATGAGAAGACCCAGTACTTC.

This clonotype has more than one count but fewer than ten. This chain joins TRBV2 and TRBJ2-1, with TRBD1 matching 8 bases. This CDR3 spans 15 amino acids. V was pared by 5 bases and J by 5 bases, with 8 bases of the junction left unmatched. Germline V gene sequence: CDR1 SNHLY, CDR2 FYNNEI. Written as DNA, the CDR3 is TGTGCCAGCAGTTTCCCCGGGACAGGTCACAATGAGCAGTTCTTC. Protein sequence: CASSFPGTGHNEQFF. The full variable domain, with the rest looked up from reference TRBV2 and TRBJ2-1, is EPEVTQTPSHQVTQMGQEVILRCVPISNHLYFYWYRQILGQKVEFLVSFYNNEISEKSEIFDDQFSVERPDGSNFTLKIRSTKLEDSAMYFCASSFPGTGHNEQFFGPGTRLTVL.

Many counts were recorded for this clonotype. The chain uses TRBV7-9 and TRBJ2-3; D is unclear. CDR1 and CDR2 from the germline V gene are SEHNR and FQNEAQ (reference sequence). There are 15 residues in the CDR3. Trimming removed 5 bases from V and 2 bases from J, with 14 bases in between. The CDR3 DNA is TGTGCCAGCAGCCCCGGGCGGAGTGCCACAGATACGCAGTATTTT. The encoded protein is CASSPGRSATDTQYF.

This clonotype showed up many times. This rearrangement joins TRBV5-1 to TRBJ2-3; D perhaps matches TRBD2 (7 bases). Germline CDR1 and CDR2: SGHRS and YFSETQ. Between the trimmed V and J ends, which lost 0 bases and 1 base, there was a span of 12 bases. The CDR3 totals 16 residues. CDR3 DNA sequence: TGCGCCAGCAGCTTGGTCAGGGGAGGGGGCACAGATACGCAGTATTTT. The encoded protein is CASSLVRGGGTDTQYF.

There are many counts of this clonotype. The chain is built from TRBV5-6 and TRBJ2-7, with a tentative D call TRBD1 (5 bases). V was trimmed by 4 bases and J by 5 bases, leaving 13 bases between them. The germline V gene has CDR1 SGHDT and CDR2 YYEEEE. The CDR3 loop spans 13 amino acids. The CDR3 DNA is TGTGCCAGCAGCGACCAGGGTTTGGACGAGCAGTACTTC. Translating gives CASSDQGLDEQYF.

In nucleotides, the CDR3 is TGTGCCAGCAGGGGGACAGGGGCACTCTACGAGCAGTACTTC. Its protein is CASRGTGALYEQYF. The J gene is TRBJ2-7, the V gene TRBV28; 10 bases agree with TRBD1. Per the germline V gene, CDR1 is MDHEN and CDR2 is SYDVKM. CDR3 length: 14 residues. Trimming removed 6 bases from V and 3 bases from J; junction bases left unmatched: 5.

The chain recombines TRBV7-9 with TRBJ1-5; 10 nucleotides match TRBD1. V was clipped by 4 bases and J by 7 bases; unmatched bases: 4. The germline V gene encodes CDR1 SEHNR and CDR2 FQNEAQ (reference sequence). CDR3 length: 14 amino acids. The CDR3 sequence is CASSSDRGKQPQHF. The CDR3 coding sequence is TGTGCCAGCAGCTCGGACAGGGGGAAACAGCCCCAGCATTTT.

This clonotype was recorded at least ten times. This CDR3 is CASSLVGGTPGNTIYF. The CDR3 region has the DNA TGTGCCAGCAGCTTAGTAGGAGGGACACCTGGAAACACCATATATTTT. The gene calls are TRBV11-3 and TRBJ1-3; tentative D call: TRBD1 (6 bases). Germline V gene sequence: CDR1 SGHNT, CDR2 YENEEA. CDR3 length: 16 residues. The V end lost 1 base, the J end lost 2 bases, and 12 bases lay between the germline ends.

In this sample, this clonotype turned up a few times. The gene calls are TRBV15 and TRBJ1-2; D not resolved. This CDR3 contains 13 residues. Germline CDR1 and CDR2: LNHNV and YYDKDF (reference sequence). Trimming stripped 5 bases from V and 4 bases from J, with 11 bases between. CDR3 region: CATSLKLSYGYTF. The CDR3 nucleotides are TGTGCCACCAGCTTAAAGCTCTCCTATGGCTACACCTTC.

About this clonotype: This may be a read error, as it is one base from a much larger clone. The chain carries TRBV4-1 and TRBJ1-5; D unresolved. CDR1 and CDR2 (germline): MGHRA, YSYEKL. The CDR3 runs 14 residues. The CDR3 protein is CASSQPVSNQLQHF. The CDR3 coding sequence is TGCGCCAGCAGCCAACCAGTAAGCAATCAGCTCCAGCATTTT.

This clonotype occurred a few times. The chain is built from TRBV6-1 and TRBJ2-3; 7 nucleotides match TRBD1. The germline V gene encodes CDR1 MNHNS and CDR2 SASEGT. The CDR3 is 14 amino acids. Trimming removed 7 bases from V and 7 bases from J; junction bases left unmatched: 11. The CDR3 DNA sequence: TGTGCCAGCACCTCTAGGGTGGACAGGAATACGCAGTATTTT. This sequence encodes CASTSRVDRNTQYF.

The V gene is TRBV12-5, the J gene TRBJ1-2; D may be TRBD1 (5 bases). This CDR3 comprises 13 residues. The germline V gene has CDR1 LGHNT and CDR2 FRNRAP. Trimming took off 4 bases at V and 7 bases at J, with 13 bases between the two ends. CDR3 sequence: CASGSPGGLGYTF. CDR3 bases: TGTGCTAGTGGTTCCCCTGGGGGACTTGGCTACACCTTC.

The gene calls are TRBV5-1 and TRBJ1-1; 9 bases line up with TRBD1. CDR1 is SGHRS and CDR2 is YFSETQ in the germline V gene. The CDR3 totals 15 residues. The ends lost 4 bases at V and 4 bases at J; junction bases unmatched: 8. The CDR3 reads CASSEYRGHGTEAFF. The CDR3 DNA sequence: TGCGCCAGCAGCGAATACAGGGGGCACGGCACTGAAGCTTTCTTT. Full variable domain (outside the CDR3, taken from reference TRBV5-1 and TRBJ1-1): KAGVTQTPRYLIKTRGQQVTLSCSPISGHRSVSWYQQTPGQGLQFLFEYFSETQRNKGNFPGRFSGRQFSNSRSEMNVSTLELGDSALYLCASSEYRGHGTEAFFGQGTRLTVV.

This clonotype was counted a few times. The gene calls are TRBV5-1 and TRBJ2-1, with D possibly being TRBD1 (6 bases). Deletions cut 7 bases from V and 9 bases from J, with 20 bases between. The CDR3 is 14 amino acids. Germline V gene data show CDR1 as SGHRS and CDR2 as YFSETQ. This CDR3 is CASGRPGQDSEQFF. The CDR3 DNA reads TGCGCCAGCGGAAGACCGGGACAAGATAGTGAGCAGTTCTTC.